This passage covers 13 T cell receptor beta chains from one sample sequenced in a study of vaccination effects on CD4 cells after COVID-19. Repertoires were generated with immunoSEQ multiplex PCR, while TCRdb's copy carries only in-frame clones and drops some. The profile shows tens of thousands of clones, approximately 80% of them singletons. ViraFEST used viral peptide pools to expand antigen-specific CD4+ T cells before sequencing. The authors isolated CD4+ T cells after around nine days of culture. Each vaccine recipient was nucleocapsid antibody negative and had no prior SARS-CoV-2 infection. The antigens these receptors bind are not known. The specimen comprised CD4+ T cells from PBMCs cultured with HCoV-NL63 spike peptides, sampled before COVID-19 vaccination. The receptors here all came from a human donor who received a COVID-19 vaccine.

This clone was found a few times. This chain uses TRBV14 with TRBJ1-6; D uncertain. This CDR3 contains 15 residues. Germline CDR1 reads SGHDN; CDR2 reads FVKESK. The ends were cut back, 1 base at V and 10 bases at J, with 14 bases in the middle. CDR3 in DNA: TGTGCCAGCAGCCAAGGAGCAGGCTTGGCGTCACCCCTCCACTTT. Translated: CASSQGAGLASPLHF.

The chain has TRBV19 and TRBJ1-1; TRBD1 matches 9 bases. CDR1 LNHDA and CDR2 SQIVND come from the germline V gene (reference sequence). The CDR3 is 17 amino acids. After removal of 1 base from V and 1 base from J, the junction contained 7 bases not matched to a gene. This CDR3 reads CASSIGTGALTNTEAFF. Here the CDR3 DNA reads TGTGCCAGTAGTATAGGGACAGGGGCCCTTACGAACACTGAAGCTTTCTTT.

This chain links TRBV6-5 with TRBJ1-3; possibly TRBD1 for D (5 bases). CDR1 is MNHEY and CDR2 is SVGAGI in the germline V gene. The CDR3 sequence is 16 residues long. V was shortened by 0 bases and J by 0 bases, with 9 bases between the two germline ends. CDR3 sequence (DNA): TGTGCCAGCAGTTACTCACAGGCCTTCTCTGGAAACACCATATATTTT. Amino acid sequence: CASSYSQAFSGNTIYF.

The CDR3 spells CSAKRFRDRELETQYF. CDR3 sequence (DNA): TGCAGCGCTAAACGCTTCCGGGACAGGGAGTTGGAGACCCAGTACTTC. The chain recombines TRBV29-1 with TRBJ2-5, with TRBD1 identical over 9 bases. The ends lost 7 bases at V and 5 bases at J; junction bases unmatched: 17. The CDR3 extends over 16 amino acids. Germline V lookup: CDR1 SQVTM, CDR2 ANQGSEA.

This chain uses TRBV28 with TRBJ2-7; 10 positions match TRBD1. J lost 6 bases, V lost 5 bases, and 4 bases had no gene match. CDR3 length: 13 residues. CDR1 and CDR2 from the germline V gene are MDHEN and SYDVKM. The CDR3 DNA reads as TGTGCCAGCAGTGGGACAGGGGCTCGCGAGCAGTACGTC. This sequence encodes CASSGTGAREQYV.

The V call is TRBV6-6, the J call TRBJ2-2; perhaps TRBD1 as D (5 bases). This CDR3 spans 16 amino acids. CDR1 and CDR2 from the germline V gene are MNHNY and SVGAGI (reference sequence). V was cut by 6 bases and J by 0 bases, with 14 bases left in between. The CDR3 protein is CASSRPTATNTGELFF. CDR3 nucleotides: TGTGCCAGCAGCCGGCCGACAGCGACGAACACCGGGGAGCTGTTTTTT.

This chain joins TRBV24-1 and TRBJ2-6; TRBD1 aligns across 8 bases. Germline V gene lookup returns CDR1 KGHDR and CDR2 SFDVKD. The CDR3 is 18 residues long. The J segment lost 0 bases and the V segment lost 2 bases, leaving 5 bases of the junction unmatched. In nucleotides, the CDR3 is TGTGCCACCAGTGATTCGACAGGGGCCAACTCTGGGGCCAACGTCCTGACTTTC. Protein sequence: CATSDSTGANSGANVLTF.

This clone was seen a few times. The rearrangement uses TRBV6-5 and TRBJ1-3; tentative D call: TRBD1 (5 bases). Germline V lookup: CDR1 MNHEY, CDR2 SVGAGI. Trimming removed 2 bases from V and 2 bases from J, with 10 bases in between. The length of the CDR3 is 15 residues. This chain's CDR3 is CASSYRGEAGNTIYF. The DNA of the CDR3 is TGTGCCAGCAGTTACCGGGGGGAGGCTGGAAACACCATATATTTT.

V and J are TRBV11-3 and TRBJ2-1, with 15 nucleotides matching TRBD2. The junction had 7 bases not matched to a gene; V was cut back by 1 base and J by 0 bases. The CDR3 totals 20 residues. The germline V gene encodes CDR1 SGHNT and CDR2 YENEEA. CDR3 in amino acids: CASSLAGGLAGGSSYNEQFF. CDR3 DNA sequence: TGTGCCAGCAGCTTAGCGGGGGGACTAGCGGGGGGAAGCTCCTACAATGAGCAGTTCTTC.

The chain links TRBV7-3 to TRBJ2-5, with 14 bases matching TRBD2. V shed 1 base, J shed 3 bases, and the junction held 4 bases outside the gene matches. CDR1 is SGHTA, CDR2 FQGTGA, per germline. This CDR3 is built from 17 residues. The CDR3 is CASSLRGLAGVEETQYF. As DNA, the CDR3 is TGTGCCAGCAGCTTAAGGGGACTAGCGGGGGTAGAAGAGACCCAGTACTTC. Variable domain in full (rest from reference TRBV7-3 and TRBJ2-5): GAGVSQTPSNKVTEKGKYVELRCDPISGHTALYWYRQSLGQGPEFLIYFQGTGAADDSGLPNDRFFAVRPEGSVSTLKIQRTERGDSAVYLCASSLRGLAGVEETQYFGPGTRLLVL.

The chain links TRBV30 to TRBJ1-2; 8 bases are shared with TRBD1. The CDR3 has 13 residues. Looked up from germline, CDR1 is GTSNPN and CDR2 is SVGIG (reference sequence). Unmatched junction bases numbered 8, after V lost 4 bases and J lost 7 bases. Here the CDR3 DNA reads TGTGCCTGGACAACCGGGACAGGAGTTGGCTACACCTTC. Encoded protein: CAWTTGTGVGYTF.

V and J are TRBV7-2 and TRBJ2-2, with TRBD1 matching over 7 bases. J gave up 1 base and V 2 bases, and 1 base lay outside the gene matches. Per the germline V gene, CDR1 is SGHTA and CDR2 is FQGNSA. This CDR3 is 15 amino acids long. CDR3 amino acids: CASSLRTGNTGELFF. CDR3 in DNA: TGTGCCAGCAGCTTAAGGACAGGGAACACCGGGGAGCTGTTTTTT.

This clone was picked up a small number of times. This chain connects TRBV7-2 to TRBJ2-1, with D unclear. This CDR3 is 13 amino acids long. CDR1 is SGHTA and CDR2 is FQGNSA in the germline V gene. With 2 bases removed from V and 7 bases from J, the gap between germline ends came to 9 bases. As DNA, the CDR3 is TGTGCCAGCAGCTTAAAGTCCTGGAATGAGCAGTTCTTC. The encoded protein is CASSLKSWNEQFF.